This paragraph covers one T cell receptor (beta chain) sequence. TCRdb keeps only in-frame clones here, not all; method: immunoSEQ multiplex PCR. The sample has some 220,000 clones; about 85% are singletons. Per germline, CDR1 KGHSH and CDR2 LQKENI. CDR3 length equals 15 residues. V lost 6 bases to trimming and J lost 8 bases; unmatched junction nucleotides: 7. These data originate in a study of blood T cell repertoires in COVID-19. This TCR came from a man aged 45 to 65 who had recovered from COVID-19. The V gene is TRBV18, the J gene TRBJ2-1; 13 positions agree with TRBD2. Sequenced material: peripheral blood. CDR3 nucleotides: TGTGCCAGCTCGGCAAGGACTAGCGGGAGCCATGAGCAGTTCTTC. It encodes CASSARTSGSHEQFF.